The T cell receptor beta chain described here comes from a study of radiation and T cells in renal cell carcinoma. Study results and caveats: In blood, top tumor clones expanded by 2 weeks, shrinking by 4.

The table came from immunoSEQ multiplex PCR; TCRdb's copy has only in-frame clones and leaves some out. The sample has some 150,000 clones, roughly 90% seen once. Time point reported: blood 4 weeks post-SBRT, at nephrectomy. Noted treatment: 15 Gy SBRT to primary tumor, nephrectomy 4 weeks later. Nephrectomy followed 15 Gy stereotactic body radiation by 4 weeks. After SBRT, blood was collected at 2 and 4 weeks, plus baseline. This renal cell carcinoma was of the clear cell type. With respect to this clone: Its cognate antigen is unknown.

V lost 5 bases and J lost 3, with 13 bases in between. The CDR3 spans 15 residues. Germline values: CDR1 LNHDA, CDR2 SQIVND (reference sequence). V is TRBV19 and J is TRBJ2-2; no firm D call. Sequenced material: blood, taken from a patient whose treatment included radiotherapy and nephrectomy. The origin of this receptor is a woman in her fifties or sixties with renal cell carcinoma. The CDR3, as DNA: TGTGCCAGTAGTTACGGACCCCGGGACACCGGGGAGCTGTTTTTT. It yields the protein CASSYGPRDTGELFF.